A selection of T cell receptor beta chains follows, all from one sample in a study of shared T cell receptors in the human thymus. The data were produced by immunoSEQ multiplex PCR, yet TCRdb's version contains in-frame clones alone and is incomplete. The table records about 610,000 clones, roughly 90% of them present only once. These data also featured in a second study, about human thymus T cells.

The sample consisted of thymocytes. The source is a boy under three years old with a congenital heart defect. Both conserved end residues are part of each CDR3. A D gene is named only where the DNA matches it firmly. For some rows the clone size is stated as once, few or many, or as a class when expanded; others skip it.

d_call,j_call,clone_size,v_call,cdr3_aa,cdr3_nt
TRBD1,TRBJ2-1,-,TRBV10-1,CASSEAFSGQFYNEQFF,TGCGCCAGCAGTGAGGCCTTCTCGGGACAGTTTTACAATGAGCAGTTCTTC
TRBD2,TRBJ2-7,-,TRBV19,CARETSGRRRTYEQYF,TGTGCCAGAGAAACTAGCGGGAGAAGAAGAACCTACGAGCAGTACTTC
TRBD1,TRBJ2-7,-,TRBV5-4,CASSTWDSLVYEQYF,TGTGCCAGCAGCACGTGGGACAGCTTGGTCTACGAGCAGTACTTC
TRBD1,TRBJ1-2,once,TRBV6-5,CASRAGGNYGYTF,TGTGCCAGCAGGGCAGGGGGTAACTATGGCTACACCTTC
-,TRBJ1-2,-,TRBV10-3,CAISDEAKRGYGYTF,TGTGCCATCAGTGATGAAGCGAAACGGGGCTATGGCTACACCTTC
TRBD2,TRBJ2-3,-,TRBV28,CATDCGLALSKGTDTQYF,TGTGCCACCGACTGCGGACTAGCCCTATCAAAGGGCACAGATACGCAGTATTTT
TRBD2,TRBJ2-7,-,TRBV5-8,CASSLILAGDEQYF,TGTGCCAGCAGCTTGATACTAGCGGGAGACGAGCAGTACTTC
-,TRBJ2-3,once,TRBV27,CASSSSGQGPDDTQYF,TGTGCCAGCAGTTCCTCGGGACAAGGTCCCGACGATACGCAGTATTTT
TRBD2,TRBJ2-7,-,TRBV10-2,CASSVRTSGSSLTYEQYF,TGCGCCAGCAGTGTCCGGACTAGCGGGAGTTCTCTTACCTACGAGCAGTACTTC
TRBD1,TRBJ2-1,-,TRBV27,CASSFSDRGIYNEQFF,TGTGCCAGCAGTTTCTCCGACAGGGGAATCTACAATGAGCAGTTCTTC
TRBD2,TRBJ2-5,-,TRBV11-2,CASSLDASGIAETQYF,TGTGCCAGCAGCTTAGATGCTAGCGGGATCGCGGAGACCCAGTACTTC
-,TRBJ2-2,-,TRBV18,CASSPPGHSNTGELFF,TGTGCCAGCTCACCACCAGGACATTCGAACACCGGGGAGCTGTTTTTT
-,TRBJ1-2,-,TRBV19,CASSARVRGYTF,TGTGCCAGTAGTGCACGGGTGCGCGGCTACACCTTC
TRBD2,TRBJ2-2,-,TRBV4-2,CASSQDQAGGPGGELFF,TGTGCCAGCAGCCAAGATCAGGCGGGAGGGCCAGGCGGGGAGCTGTTTTTT
TRBD1,TRBJ1-4,-,TRBV7-3,CASSFEQGAYIEKLFF,TGTGCCAGCAGCTTCGAGCAGGGGGCTTATATTGAAAAACTGTTTTTT
-,TRBJ2-3,-,TRBV9,CASSVRDRTSTDTQYF,TGTGCCAGCAGCGTCCGCGACAGGACTAGCACAGATACGCAGTATTTT
TRBD1,TRBJ2-2,-,TRBV10-3,CATRDSKNTGELFF,TGTGCCACCAGGGACAGCAAGAACACCGGGGAGCTGTTTTTT
-,TRBJ2-1,-,TRBV6-1,CASSDRGEQFF,TGTGCCAGCAGCGATAGAGGTGAGCAGTTCTTC
TRBD2,TRBJ2-1,-,TRBV7-8,CASSLGGTRMCEQFF,TGTGCCAGCAGCTTAGGAGGGACTAGGATGTGTGAGCAGTTCTTC
-,TRBJ1-5,few,TRBV19,CASSSDSLCWQPQHF,TGTGCCAGTAGCTCGGACAGCCTTTGTTGGCAGCCCCAGCATTTT
TRBD2,TRBJ2-5,-,TRBV6-5,CASSYEAGRYQETQYF,TGTGCCAGCAGTTATGAAGCGGGACGGTACCAAGAGACCCAGTACTTC